This entry lists 10 T cell receptor beta chains sequenced from one sample in a study of PD-1 blockade in mismatch repair-deficient tumors. The table came from immunoSEQ multiplex PCR; TCRdb's copy has only in-frame clones and leaves some out. The profile shows about 100,000 clones, under 90% of them singletons. The sample in question was peripheral blood, obtained about eight months after starting pembrolizumab. These receptors all come from an adult with mismatch repair-deficient cancer.

The CDR3 is CASSPGQGNQPQHF. CDR3 nucleotides: TGTGCCAGCAGCCCGGGACAGGGGAATCAGCCCCAGCATTTT. This chain uses TRBV9 with TRBJ1-5; 10 positions agree with TRBD1. CDR1 is SGDLS and CDR2 is YYNGEE in the germline V gene. The CDR3 extends over 14 amino acids. V lost 4 bases to trimming and J lost 4 bases; unmatched junction nucleotides: 2.

This chain uses TRBV30 with TRBJ1-2, with D unclear. CDR1 is GTSNPN and CDR2 is SVGIG in the germline V gene (reference sequence). The ends were cut back, 0 bases at V and 6 bases at J, with 14 bases in the middle. The CDR3 consists of 14 residues. The CDR3 reads CAWSVSGTTHGYTF. Written as DNA, the CDR3 is TGTGCCTGGAGTGTATCAGGTACTACGCATGGCTACACCTTC.

The chain recombines TRBV28 with TRBJ2-1; TRBD2 aligns across 7 bases. Germline loops: CDR1 MDHEN, CDR2 SYDVKM. V gave up 2 bases and J gave up 4 bases; unmatched junction bases: 2. CDR3 size: 14 residues. This CDR3 reads CASSLPGGYNEQFF. CDR3 sequence (DNA): TGTGCCAGCAGTTTACCGGGAGGATACAATGAGCAGTTCTTC.

This clone was seen only a few times. The V call is TRBV9, the J call TRBJ1-5; D unresolved. Germline CDR1 reads SGDLS; CDR2 reads YYNGEE. V shed 3 bases and J shed 3 bases, with 10 bases lying between them. The CDR3 is 14 residues long. CDR3 loop: CASSGGGFNQPQHF. CDR3 nucleotide sequence: TGTGCCAGCAGCGGAGGAGGCTTCAATCAGCCCCAGCATTTT.

This sequence joins TRBV6-5 and TRBJ2-7; 9 bases are shared with TRBD1. Unmatched junction bases numbered 6, after V lost 5 bases and J lost 4 bases. Germline CDR1 reads MNHEY; CDR2 reads SVGAGI. CDR3 length equals 14 residues. The CDR3 sequence is CASSRTGVFYEQYF. The CDR3 DNA reads as TGTGCCAGCAGTCGGACAGGGGTGTTTTACGAGCAGTACTTC.

The DNA for the CDR3 is TGTGCCAGCAGCTTTTGGAGGAACCCAGGGGTAGACCCTGGGGCCAACGTCCTGACTTTC. Its translation: CASSFWRNPGVDPGANVLTF. V usage is TRBV7-3 and J usage is TRBJ2-6; TRBD1 is a possible D gene (6 bases). This CDR3 has 20 amino acids. V dropped 3 bases and J dropped 2 bases, with 23 bases sitting between them. Per the germline V gene, CDR1 is SGHTA and CDR2 is FQGTGA.

The chain recombines TRBV15 with TRBJ2-7, with TRBD2 matching over 14 bases. The germline V gene has CDR1 LNHNV and CDR2 YYDKDF (reference sequence). Trimming cost V 3 bases and J 4 bases; bases outside gene matches: 2. The CDR3 has 15 amino acids. CDR3 in DNA: TGTGCCACCAGCAGTCGGACTAGCGGGAGGTACGAGCAGTACTTC. This gives the protein CATSSRTSGRYEQYF.

The chain recombines TRBV9 with TRBJ2-1; TRBD2 is a possible D gene (5 bases). The CDR3 runs 14 residues. Trimming pared 0 bases from V and 9 bases from J, leaving 13 bases between. The germline CDR1 and CDR2 sequences are SGDLS and YYNGEE. Written as DNA, the CDR3 is TGTGCCAGCAGCGTAGCCCCGGAGGTCGGTGAGCAGTTCTTC. Translation gives CASSVAPEVGEQFF.

This chain connects TRBV4-1 to TRBJ2-1, with a tentative D call TRBD2 (6 bases). Trimming removed 3 bases from V and 6 bases from J, with 9 bases in between. The CDR3 has 13 residues. Germline V gene sequence: CDR1 MGHRA, CDR2 YSYEKL. The DNA for the CDR3 is TGCGCCAGCAGCCACTGGGACTTCAATGAGCAGTTCTTC. Amino acid sequence: CASSHWDFNEQFF.

The chain has TRBV19 and TRBJ1-2, with D maybe TRBD1 (5 bases). The CDR3 extends over 17 amino acids. Trimming shortened V by 3 bases and J by 2 bases, and 19 bases separated the two germline ends. Germline V lookup: CDR1 LNHDA, CDR2 SQIVND (reference sequence). The CDR3 sequence: CASSMDFYLWGNYGYTF. CDR3 coding DNA: TGTGCCAGTAGTATGGACTTCTATCTGTGGGGGAACTATGGCTACACCTTC.